This entry lists 12 T cell receptor beta chains sequenced from one sample in a study of T cell clusters in autoimmune cytopenias. Approximately 36,000 genome equivalents of blood DNA were amplified for TRB. TRB was amplified by touch-down multiplex PCR, primer pools A and B combined. For each CDR3 protein, TCRdb gives one entry from its re-call of the multiplex PCR reads, without DNA. The table lists about 15,000 distinct CDR3 sequences. These same records also appear under a second study, on T cell repertoires in aging, cancer and after chemotherapy.

The sample was peripheral blood. The receptors shown here come from a human donor in good health.

CDR3 residues: CASSFNRHSYEQYF. V usage is TRBV5-5 and J usage is TRBJ2-7. Germline V lookup: CDR1 SGHKS, CDR2 YYEKEE (reference sequence). The length of the CDR3 is 14 residues.

This chain links TRBV30 with TRBJ1-5; TCRdb outputs TRBD1, but without DNA this stays unchecked. Germline V gene sequence: CDR1 GTSNPN, CDR2 SVGIG (reference sequence). The CDR3 runs to 13 residues. This CDR3 is CAWSVSGYQPQHF.

This chain links TRBV6-5 with TRBJ2-1; the TRBD2 assignment by TCRdb is unverifiable without DNA. Per germline, CDR1 MNHEY and CDR2 SVGAGI. This CDR3 contains 13 residues. The CDR3 region is CAIKMGGSNEQFF.

J is TRBJ2-7 and V is TRBV5-4; TCRdb reports TRBD1, a call that lacks DNA to check it against. Germline CDR1 reads SGHNT; CDR2 reads YYREEE (reference sequence). The CDR3 runs 16 residues. The CDR3 sequence: CASSFYGGTGGYEQYF. The full variable domain, its missing parts supplied by reference TRBV5-4 and TRBJ2-7, is ETGVTQSPTHLIKTRGQQVTLRCSSQSGHNTVSWYQQALGQGPQFIFQYYREEENGRGNFPPRFSGLQFPNYSSELNVNALELDDSALYLCASSFYGGTGGYEQYFGPGTRLTVT.

The V gene is TRBV11-3, the J gene TRBJ2-5; TCRdb gives TRBD2 as the D gene, but with no DNA this cannot be confirmed. The CDR3 loop spans 15 amino acids. Germline V gene lookup returns CDR1 SGHNT and CDR2 YENEEA. CDR3 protein: CASSVVSEDDETQYF. Using reference TRBV11-3 and TRBJ2-5 for the parts outside the CDR3, the full variable domain is EAGVVQSPRYKIIEKKQPVAFWCNPISGHNTLYWYLQNLGQGPELLIRYENEEAVDDSQLPKDRFSAERLKGVDSTLKIQPAELGDSAVYLCASSVVSEDDETQYFGPGTRLLVL.

This rearrangement joins TRBV6-5 to TRBJ2-7. There are 13 residues in the CDR3. Germline CDR1 MNHEY, CDR2 SVGAGI. This chain's CDR3 is CASSYGSYYEQYF.

The chain has TRBV11-3 and TRBJ2-1; without DNA, the TCRdb call of TRBD1 cannot be checked. Germline V gene data show CDR1 as SGHNT and CDR2 as YENEEA. This CDR3 has 15 amino acids. CDR3 amino acids: CASSLNRERYNEQFF.

This clonotype is called medium-sized (0.01 to 0.1%) based on its frequency. The chain carries TRBV29-1 and TRBJ2-2; checking the TCRdb D call of TRBD1 is not possible without DNA. The CDR3 loop spans 11 amino acids. The germline gives CDR1 SQVTM, CDR2 ANQGSEA. CDR3 region: CSVEGGDELFF.

Judged by frequency, this clonotype is medium-sized. The chain employs TRBV29-1 and TRBJ2-3; TCRdb indicates TRBD1, and absent DNA this call remains unverified. This CDR3 is 12 amino acids long. Germline V gene sequence: CDR1 SQVTM, CDR2 ANQGSEA. CDR3 in amino acids: CSVDGSLGAKYF.

The rearrangement joins TRBV5-1 to TRBJ2-3; TCRdb lists TRBD2, though no DNA is available to test this call. CDR1 is SGHRS and CDR2 is YFSETQ in the germline V gene. The CDR3 covers 15 residues. This CDR3 is CASSLGSGSTDTQYF.

The V and J genes are TRBV27 and TRBJ2-7; TCRdb picks TRBD1, but there is no DNA to check that call. Germline V CDR1 and CDR2: MNHEY, SMNVEV (reference sequence). The CDR3 extends over 16 amino acids. CDR3 region: CASSLSSPGQSYEQYF.

This clonotype counts as medium-sized by frequency. The chain employs TRBV11-1 and TRBJ2-1; the TCRdb call, TRBD2, lacks DNA for checking. CDR3 length: 13 amino acids. Germline V gene data show CDR1 as SGHAT and CDR2 as FQDESV (reference sequence). The CDR3 spells CASSEGRKYEQFF. The full variable domain, rest sourced from reference TRBV11-1 and TRBJ2-1, is EAEVAQSPRYKITEKSQAVAFWCDPISGHATLYWYRQILGQGPELLVQFQDESVVDDSQLPKDRFSAERLKGVDSTLKIQPAELGDSAMYLCASSEGRKYEQFFGPGTRLTVL.